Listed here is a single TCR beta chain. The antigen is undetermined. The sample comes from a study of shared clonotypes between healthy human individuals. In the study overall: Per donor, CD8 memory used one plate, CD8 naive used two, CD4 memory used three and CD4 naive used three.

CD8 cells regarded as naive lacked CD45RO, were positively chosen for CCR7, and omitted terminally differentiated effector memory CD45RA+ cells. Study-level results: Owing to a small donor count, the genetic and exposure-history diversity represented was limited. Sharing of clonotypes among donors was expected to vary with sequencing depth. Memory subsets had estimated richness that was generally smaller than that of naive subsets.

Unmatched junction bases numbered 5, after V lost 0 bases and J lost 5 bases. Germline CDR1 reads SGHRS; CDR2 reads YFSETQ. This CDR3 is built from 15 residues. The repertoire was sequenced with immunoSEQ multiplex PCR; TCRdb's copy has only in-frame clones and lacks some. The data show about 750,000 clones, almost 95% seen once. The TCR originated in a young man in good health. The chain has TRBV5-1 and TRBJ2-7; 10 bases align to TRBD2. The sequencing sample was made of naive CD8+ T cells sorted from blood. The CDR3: CASSLAVAGGHEQYF. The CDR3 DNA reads TGCGCCAGCAGCTTGGCGGTAGCGGGAGGACACGAGCAGTACTTC. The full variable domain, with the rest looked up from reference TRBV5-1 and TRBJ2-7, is KAGVTQTPRYLIKTRGQQVTLSCSPISGHRSVSWYQQTPGQGLQFLFEYFSETQRNKGNFPGRFSGRQFSNSRSEMNVSTLELGDSALYLCASSLAVAGGHEQYFGPGTRLTVT.